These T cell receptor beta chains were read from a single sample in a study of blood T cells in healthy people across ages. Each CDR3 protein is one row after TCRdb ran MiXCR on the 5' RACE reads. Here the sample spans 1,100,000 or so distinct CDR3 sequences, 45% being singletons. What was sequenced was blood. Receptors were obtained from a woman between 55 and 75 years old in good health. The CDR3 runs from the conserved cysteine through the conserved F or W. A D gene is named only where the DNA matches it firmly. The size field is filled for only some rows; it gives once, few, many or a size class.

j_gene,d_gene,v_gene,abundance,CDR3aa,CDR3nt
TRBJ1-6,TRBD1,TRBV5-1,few,CASSSQGVGKNSPLHF,TGCGCCAGCAGCTCCCAGGGGGTAGGGAAGAATTCACCCCTCCACTTT
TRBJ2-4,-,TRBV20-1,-,CSARREVSVYF,TGCAGTGCTAGAAGGGAGGTGTCTGTGTACTTC
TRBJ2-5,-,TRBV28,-,CASGWVQYF,TGTGCCAGCGGATGGGTGCAGTACTTC
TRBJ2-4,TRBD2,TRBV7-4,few,CASTIIPGRVAKNIQYF,TGTGCCAGCACCATCATACCCGGGAGGGTAGCCAAAAACATTCAGTACTTC
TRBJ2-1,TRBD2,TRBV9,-,CASSAGIAGNEQFF,TGTGCCAGCAGCGCAGGAATAGCGGGTAATGAGCAGTTCTTC
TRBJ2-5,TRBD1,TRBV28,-,CATEGAETQYF,TGTGCCACTGAGGGGGCCGAGACCCAGTACTTC
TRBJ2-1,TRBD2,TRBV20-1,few,CSAMGRASGLNEQFF,TGCAGTGCTATGGGTAGGGCTAGCGGGTTAAATGAGCAGTTCTTC
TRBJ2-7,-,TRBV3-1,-,CASSYGTQGLSEQYF,TGTGCCAGCAGCTACGGGACGCAAGGGCTAAGCGAGCAGTACTTC
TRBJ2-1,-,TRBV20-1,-,CSAAKRANYNEQFF,TGCAGTGCTGCGAAACGGGCTAATTACAATGAGCAGTTCTTC
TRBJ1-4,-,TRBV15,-,CATSSRRFGEKLFF,TGTGCCACCAGCAGCCGCAGGTTTGGCGAAAAACTGTTTTTT
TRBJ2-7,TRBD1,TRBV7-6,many,CASSPHRGHSYEQYF,TGTGCCAGCAGCCCCCACAGGGGGCACTCCTACGAGCAGTACTTC
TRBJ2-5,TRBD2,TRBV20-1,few,CSALAGVRETQYF,TGCAGTGCTCTAGCGGGAGTTCGGGAGACCCAGTACTTC
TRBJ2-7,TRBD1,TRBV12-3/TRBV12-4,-,CASSFGTGGFYEQYF,TGTGCCAGCAGTTTTGGGACAGGGGGCTTCTACGAGCAGTACTTC
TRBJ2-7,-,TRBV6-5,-,CASTEGGGGGYNEQYF,TGTGCCAGCACCGAAGGGGGTGGGGGTGGCTACAATGAGCAGTACTTC
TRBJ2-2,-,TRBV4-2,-,CASSQGTPPGELFF,TGTGCCAGCAGCCAGGGGACTCCCCCCGGGGAGCTGTTTTTT
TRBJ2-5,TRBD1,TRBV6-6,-,CASSQPGQGRERYF,TGTGCCAGCAGTCAACCGGGACAGGGTCGTGAGCGGTACTTC
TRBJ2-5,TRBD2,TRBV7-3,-,CASSSSGSGDNEQYF,TGTGCCAGCAGCTCGAGCGGGAGTGGGGACAATGAGCAGTACTTC
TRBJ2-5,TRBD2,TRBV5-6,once,CASSLTLGLAGTETQYF,TGTGCCAGCAGCTTAACTCTAGGACTAGCGGGAACAGAGACCCAGTACTTC
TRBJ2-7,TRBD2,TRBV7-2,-,CASSLWWGTSGRPWGEQYF,TGTGCCAGCAGCTTATGGTGGGGGACTAGCGGGAGACCATGGGGGGAGCAGTACTTC
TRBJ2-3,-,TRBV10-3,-,CAISEGGPDTQYF,TGTGCCATCAGTGAAGGGGGACCAGATACGCAGTATTTT
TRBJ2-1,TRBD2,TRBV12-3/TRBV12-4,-,CASSISGLAGVNEQFF,TGTGCCAGCAGTATATCGGGTCTAGCGGGAGTCAATGAGCAGTTCTTC
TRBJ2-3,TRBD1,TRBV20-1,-,CSARVQGVVDTQYF,TGCAGTGCTAGAGTGCAGGGGGTAGTAGATACGCAGTATTTT
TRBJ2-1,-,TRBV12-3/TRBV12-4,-,CATGGGSYNEQFF,TGTGCCACTGGGGGAGGCTCCTACAATGAGCAGTTCTTC
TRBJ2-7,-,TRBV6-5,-,CASSYSFGYEQYF,TGTGCCAGCAGTTACTCTTTTGGCTACGAGCAGTACTTC
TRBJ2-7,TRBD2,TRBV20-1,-,CSWLAVISSYEQYF,TGCAGTTGGCTAGCGGTTATTAGCTCCTACGAGCAGTACTTC
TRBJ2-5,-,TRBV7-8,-,CASSLEGMKTQYF,TGTGCCAGCAGCTTAGAGGGCATGAAGACCCAGTACTTC
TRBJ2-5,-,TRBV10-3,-,CATRGDLGETQYF,TGTGCCACTCGCGGGGACCTGGGGGAGACCCAGTACTTC
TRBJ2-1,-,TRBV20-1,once,CSARRLSGEGANEQFF,TGCAGTGCTAGGCGGCTTAGCGGGGAGGGGGCCAATGAGCAGTTCTTC